This entry is about one T cell receptor (beta chain). Which antigen it targets is not known. No base-level quality is on record; no much larger clone is a single base apart. The data stem from a study of cytomegalovirus exposure and HLA in healthy donors (TCRdb year 2017). Looking at the study overall: An earlier analysis of approximately 640 of the donors reported 276 Gb of sequence data and roughly 110 million unique TCR beta sequences from approximately 180 million T cells. A later analysis re-examined previously published TCR beta repertoires from just over 650 donors and added high-resolution HLA genotyping to investigate patterns of TCR occurrence. Of the approximately 400 genotyped donors, 80% to 90% were placed in the genetic ancestry cluster associated with self-reported Caucasian donors. Every repertoire in the discovery cohort had been generated on one and the same sequencing platform. Because of strong linkage in the cohort, a handful of DR-DQ haplotypes were treated as single units for association and clustering. Around 330 gigabases of sequencing data and 70 million to 95 million unique TCR sequences made up an early release that covered over 550 HLA-typed donors. HLA typing covered class I and class II loci at four-digit resolution. To predict cytomegalovirus infection status, the study brought together high-throughput TCR immunosequencing, statistical association of individual TCRs with disease status, and machine learning. Typing coverage differed by locus: A, B, C, DRB1 and DQB1 were typed in roughly 620-640 donors, DQA1 in 522, DPA1 in roughly 590, and DPB1 in roughly 470. The study was designed to test whether signatures of past pathogen exposure could be identified by cataloging public T cell receptors. Donor age, sex, ethnicity and CMV serostatus were collected together with the repertoire data. An earlier analysis of 500 to 750 of the donors applied high-throughput TCR beta sequencing to assess whether each TCR beta V gene segment acted as functional or pseudogenic. Across around 400 genotyped donors of the cohort, an average of about 250,000 unique TCR beta nucleotide sequences per donor were sequenced, and roughly a sixth of those sequences were non-productive. Along with the approximately 700-subject first cohort, a separate validation cohort of approximately 110 different subjects was used. Rather than using new phenotypic data, the later analysis identified candidate immune exposures from TCR beta sequences and from how often those sequences occurred across donors. Using immunosequencing, the study profiled T cell repertoires from fewer than 700 subjects and related those repertoires to cytomegalovirus serostatus. A later genetic analysis took genome-wide SNP genotypes for about 60% of the roughly 670 donors and used that subset as a discovery cohort.

Results the study describes overall, beyond this receptor: Presence/absence analyses assumed roughly uniform sequencing depth across donors, an assumption that may not hold. In a later genetic analysis, a missense DCLRE1C variant was associated with V-gene and J-gene trimming of TCR beta chains, and the association was replicated in an independent cohort. A further reported finding was that TCR beta sequences accurately predicted the HLA-A and HLA-B alleles for most subjects in the first cohort. Linkage disequilibrium might explain the correlated functional status among segregating V segments, but an unknown experimental factor could not be ruled out. When HLA alleles, especially DR and DQ, strongly co-occurred, TCR associations were difficult to assign to individual alleles. This cohort had only TCR beta chains sequenced, and the lack of alpha or paired-chain data limited which features could be detected. According to a later analysis, parvovirus B19, influenza, CMV and Epstein-Barr virus appeared linked to several top co-occurrence clusters. In a later analysis, HLA-associated TCR beta chains showed more clonal expansion and lower generation probabilities than non-associated chains that were equally common. In both the original and validation cohorts, the classifier was reported to diagnose cytomegalovirus status with high specificity and sensitivity. A later analysis found that most CMV-associated TCR beta chains appeared HLA-restricted, with HLA associations seemingly driven largely by CMV exposure. A later analysis associated 15,000 or so TCR beta sequences with specific HLA alleles at a false discovery rate of 0.05. Because counts were too low, seventeen rarely observed V segments, including chromosome 9 orphons, were excluded from the earlier analysis of 500 to 700 of the donors. Three of the identified cytomegalovirus-associated TCR beta chains were confirmed in vitro to be specific for cytomegalovirus antigens. In an earlier analysis of some 540 of the donors, most TCR beta V segments appeared in productive rearrangements about 87% or about 30% of the time, broadly matching IMGT annotations. The authors suggested that the approach could potentially be generalized to other disease states and immunological phenotypes. Because HLA typing was unavailable for some donors at each locus, only the typed subset was used in association tests. In the study, around 160 TCR beta chains were listed as associated with cytomegalovirus. A later analysis found that TCR association rates varied across HLA loci, with DRB1 alleles showing the most associated TCRs and HLA-C alleles the fewest. A cluster of highly shared sequence variants was judged likely to represent a technical artifact of the sequencing pipeline. For the cohort, immune exposure information was limited to CMV serostatus. Across donors, most TCR sequences were observed very rarely, whereas some public TCRs were present in many individuals. Because the 87-base-pair reads could not distinguish some IMGT-functional V segments, including TRBV6-2 and TRBV6-3, those segments were excluded. Compared with the roughly 720-donor mean, donors in an Asian-associated ancestry cluster had fewer N-insertions in productive TCRs, according to a later genetic analysis.

CDR1 is given as MNHNY and CDR2 as SVGAGI, both from the germline V gene (reference sequence). The CDR3 measures 16 amino acids from cysteine to phenylalanine. Left in the record is the CDR3 DNA by itself, 48 bases read in frame from the first base. The V end loses 2 bases and the J end loses 8 bases, and a stretch of 18 bases separates them. The protocol used for the library was the immunoSEQ multiplex PCR assay. For the multiplex PCR, a mixture combining 60 forward primers for TCR Vbeta segments and 13 reverse primers for TCR Jbeta segments was used. The CDR3 region of rearranged TCR beta genes was amplified from genomic DNA by a multiplex PCR assay. Amplified TCR beta libraries were sequenced as 87-base-pair reads on the Illumina HiSeq System. As for the original processing: A later analysis counted tens of millions of unique TCR beta chains across the approximately 700 repertoires, and some 11 million of these chains were shared by at least two donors. To remove PCR and sequencing errors, raw reads were error-corrected and collapsed into unique sequences using a nearest-neighbor algorithm that merged closely related sequences. Alignment of CDR3 sequences to IMGT reference sequences was used to assign V, D and J gene segments. For a sequence to be retained, at least a six-nucleotide match to both a V gene segment and a J gene segment was required. A rearrangement was called productive if the CDR3 had no stop codons and remained in frame with V and J, and every other rearrangement was called non-productive. CDR3 was defined by IMGT convention, running from the second conserved V-encoded cysteine to the conserved J-encoded phenylalanine. The earlier analysis of 550 to 650 of the donors excluded any sequence lacking an unambiguous match to a single V gene segment. An earlier analysis of 550 to 650 of the donors classified V segments as functional when productive rearrangements were above 56.7% and as segregating when the standard deviation between donors was above 5%. To diagnose cytomegalovirus status from the catalog of TCR beta chain sequences, a statistical classification framework was built. A later analysis assigned V and J genes by comparing TCR nucleotide sequences with IMGT/GENE-DB human TR gene sequences. Using the TCRdist pipeline, a later analysis assigned CDR3 sequences along with most-parsimonious VDJ recombination scenarios. In a later analysis, each TCR beta chain was defined by its CDR3 amino acid sequence together with its V-gene family, and reads without a unique V-gene family were excluded. In a later analysis, fewer than 600 highly shared, low-generation-probability nucleotide sequences were removed to address suspected cross-contamination and a sequencing artifact. A later analysis calculated a clonal expansion index for each public chain from normalized within-repertoire ranks of inferred template counts. A later analysis computed generation probabilities with a VDJ recombination model fitted to out-of-frame rearrangements, and checked the results against IGoR. Hypergeometric tests were used in a later analysis to score TCR-TCR, TCR-HLA and TCR-CMV co-occurrence, with a repertoire-size bias correction applied to the TCR pairs. A later analysis estimated false discovery rates by permuting HLA or CMV assignments 20 times. In a later analysis, co-occurring TCRs were grouped using DBSCAN, with TCRdist sequence similarity added in when clustering inside HLA-allele-positive subsets. Co-occurrence clustering excluded repertoires with fewer than 30,000 or more than 120,000 public chains, plus five with anomalous nucleotide sharing. Drawn from immuneACCESS, this table holds only the in-frame rearrangements with V and J called that TCRdb kept. Clones are partly lost; checked studies trace under half to an unresolved V gene and leave the rest unexplained. V, J and clone size derive from that table, while D and trimming were established from the DNA sequence. This sample is represented by over 150,000 clones; about four fifths of them were singletons. The ten largest clones capture less than 3.5% of the sample.

The cohort consisted of approximately 670 healthy bone marrow donors. Cohort members were all nominally healthy when sampled, although unrecorded immune exposures were likely present. The donor tested CMV seronegative, placing the donor among the 350 to 400 seronegative members of the cohort. A peripheral blood sample was provided by each donor, and peripheral blood mononuclear cells were used for TCR beta sequencing. Genomic DNA extraction from the blood cell samples was performed with the Qiagen DNeasy Blood Extraction Kit. The clonotype originates from a man aged 18 to 35 in good health and CMV-seronegative. Sequenced sample: PBMCs. The chain uses TRBV6-6 and TRBJ1-4, with TRBD1 tentatively as D gene (5 bases match). The nucleotides are TGTGCCAGCAGTTACGGTTTCGGCCAGGGTAGCGAAAAACTGTTTTTT. Its protein product is CASSYGFGQGSEKLFF.